The 17 T cell receptor beta chains listed next were all sequenced from one sample in a study of cytomegalovirus exposure and HLA in healthy donors. Clones were sequenced by immunoSEQ multiplex PCR, and TCRdb holds only the in-frame ones, with some missing. The sample has 43,000 or so clones; more than 85% are singletons. Sample: PBMCs. Source of these receptors: a man aged 18 to 30 in good health and CMV-seronegative.

This chain uses TRBV9 with TRBJ2-3, with TRBD2 matching 12 bases. The ends lost 3 bases at V and 4 bases at J; junction bases unmatched: 9. Germline V gene data show CDR1 as SGDLS and CDR2 as YYNGEE. This CDR3 region has 17 residues. Here the CDR3 reads CASSGQTSGSAPDTQYF. In nucleotides, the CDR3 is TGTGCCAGCAGCGGACAGACTAGCGGGAGCGCCCCAGATACGCAGTATTTT. The full variable domain, in which reference TRBV9 and TRBJ2-3 provide the parts outside the CDR3, is DSGVTQTPKHLITATGQRVTLRCSPRSGDLSVYWYQQSLDQGLQFLIQYYNGEERAKGNILERFSAQQFPDLHSELNLSSLELGDSALYFCASSGQTSGSAPDTQYFGPGTRLTVL.

CDR3 sequence (DNA): TGCGCCAGCAGCCAGGGACAGGGGGCGAACACCGGGGAGCTGTTTTTT. Its translation is CASSQGQGANTGELFF. The chain uses TRBV4-3 and TRBJ2-2; 11 nucleotides align to TRBD1. V gave up 3 bases and J gave up 0 bases; unmatched junction bases: 0. The CDR3 loop spans 16 amino acids. Germline loops: CDR1 LGHNA, CDR2 YSLEER.

This chain uses TRBV9 with TRBJ2-5; 13 nucleotides align to TRBD2. The CDR3 spans 16 residues. The V segment lost 0 bases and the J segment 1 base; nucleotides outside the gene matches: 0. The V gene's germline CDR1 is SGDLS and CDR2 YYNGEE. This CDR3 is CASSVGLAGGQETQYF. The CDR3 bases are TGTGCCAGCAGCGTAGGACTAGCGGGGGGCCAAGAGACCCAGTACTTC.

This rearrangement joins TRBV28 to TRBJ2-3; tentatively, D is TRBD1 (6 bases). Between the trimmed V and J ends, which lost 5 bases and 0 bases, there was a span of 9 bases. Germline CDR1 and CDR2: MDHEN and SYDVKM. The CDR3 runs 14 residues. The CDR3 sequence is CASSTGQSTDTQYF. The CDR3 DNA sequence: TGTGCCAGCAGTACCGGACAGAGCACAGATACGCAGTATTTT.

The rearrangement joins TRBV5-1 to TRBJ2-5; 7 bases line up with TRBD1. This CDR3 contains 13 residues. Germline CDR1 and CDR2: SGHRS and YFSETQ. The V segment lost 4 bases and the J segment 1 base; nucleotides outside the gene matches: 1. The CDR3 spells CASSRDSQETQYF. CDR3 nucleotides: TGCGCCAGCAGCAGGGACAGCCAAGAGACCCAGTACTTC.

V and J are TRBV7-2 and TRBJ1-3; 8 bases are shared with TRBD1. There are 14 residues in the CDR3. J was trimmed by 8 bases and V by 2 bases; bases with no gene match: 5. Germline-derived CDR1 and CDR2 are SGHTA and FQGNSA. Written as DNA, the CDR3 is TGTGCCAGCAGCTTAACAGGGGGGAAAGACACCATATATTTT. It encodes CASSLTGGKDTIYF.

The chain links TRBV4-1 to TRBJ2-7, with a tentative D call TRBD2 (5 bases). This CDR3 is 15 amino acids long. V lost 4 bases and J lost 2, with 15 bases in between. CDR1 is MGHRA, CDR2 YSYEKL, per germline. CDR3 sequence: CASSPGGDGAYEQYF. The CDR3 DNA reads TGCGCCAGCAGCCCAGGCGGAGACGGGGCCTACGAGCAGTACTTC.

The V and J genes are TRBV11-3 and TRBJ2-3; unclear D gene. Germline V CDR1 and CDR2: SGHNT, YENEEA. This CDR3 has 14 amino acids. V gave up 5 bases and J gave up 5 bases, with 14 bases separating them. The CDR3 coding sequence is TGTGCCAGCAGCACTTCCCCTGAGCAAGATACGCAGTATTTT. Translated: CASSTSPEQDTQYF.

The V and J genes are TRBV19 and TRBJ1-1; 9 bases align to TRBD1. J gave up 8 bases and V 4 bases, and 17 bases lay outside the gene matches. The CDR3 length is 17 residues. Germline loops: CDR1 LNHDA, CDR2 SQIVND (reference sequence). In DNA form, the CDR3 reads TGTGCCAGTAGTAACCCCCCCCGTGTGGACAGGGGATCGGAAGCTTTCTTT. It translates to CASSNPPRVDRGSEAFF.

In its sample, this clone was seen once. V and J are TRBV7-2 and TRBJ2-3; 8 bases are a match to TRBD2. Germline assignment: CDR1 SGHTA and CDR2 FQGNSA. V lost 6 bases to trimming and J lost 1 base; unmatched junction nucleotides: 6. The CDR3 extends over 15 amino acids. Here the CDR3 DNA reads TGTGCCAGCAGACTTTCGCGGGGGGGCACAGATACGCAGTATTTT. This gives the protein CASRLSRGGTDTQYF.

This sequence joins TRBV6-5 and TRBJ1-2; TRBD1 matches 9 bases. CDR1 and CDR2 from the germline V gene are MNHEY and SVGAGI. The CDR3 spans 12 residues. The J segment lost 5 bases and the V segment lost 11 bases, leaving 6 bases of the junction unmatched. The CDR3 loop reads CAADRGGYGYTF. In DNA form, the CDR3 reads TGTGCCGCGGACAGGGGCGGGTATGGCTACACCTTC.

The genes are TRBV9 and TRBJ2-3; 12 nucleotides line up with TRBD2. With V trimmed by 0 bases and J by 4 bases, 6 bases remained unmatched. Germline V gene lookup returns CDR1 SGDLS and CDR2 YYNGEE. This CDR3 is 17 amino acids long. CDR3 amino acids: CASSVALASGGADTQYF. The CDR3 nucleotides are TGTGCCAGCAGCGTAGCTCTAGCTAGCGGGGGGGCAGATACGCAGTATTTT.

The chain recombines TRBV19 with TRBJ1-2; TRBD1 aligns across 7 bases. Losses at the gene ends were 2 bases for V and 3 bases for J; bases not matched to a gene: 6. Germline CDR1 reads LNHDA; CDR2 reads SQIVND (reference sequence). The CDR3 loop spans 15 amino acids. The CDR3 sequence: CASSIWRGRDYGYTF. The CDR3, as DNA: TGTGCCAGTAGTATATGGAGGGGGCGCGACTATGGCTACACCTTC.

CDR3 DNA sequence: TGTGCCATCATGAGCGGGGCGAGGGAGACCCAGTACTTC. Translated: CAIMSGARETQYF. The rearrangement joins TRBV10-3 to TRBJ2-5; 7 bases match TRBD2. V was clipped by 7 bases and J by 5 bases; unmatched bases: 7. The CDR3 length is 13 residues. Germline CDR1 is ENHRY and CDR2 is SYGVKD.

This chain joins TRBV5-6 and TRBJ2-7, with 10 positions matching TRBD1. CDR3 length equals 17 residues. Per the germline V gene, CDR1 is SGHDT and CDR2 is YYEEEE. The junction had 10 bases not matched to a gene; V was cut back by 0 bases and J by 4 bases. The CDR3, as DNA: TGTGCCAGCAGCTTGGCGCGGGGGACAGGGGTGGAATACGAGCAGTACTTC. Residues: CASSLARGTGVEYEQYF.

The gene calls are TRBV6-5 and TRBJ2-7, with 10 bases matching TRBD2. There are 13 residues in the CDR3. Germline CDR1 reads MNHEY; CDR2 reads SVGAGI. Unmatched junction bases numbered 3, after V lost 5 bases and J lost 5 bases. The DNA of the CDR3 is TGTGCCAGCAGTCCTAGCGGGGGCAACGAGCAGTACTTC. It encodes CASSPSGGNEQYF.

V is TRBV12-5 and J is TRBJ1-1, with TRBD1 as a possible D gene (6 bases). V was pared by 0 bases and J by 1 base, with 18 bases between. The CDR3 extends over 18 amino acids. Germline values: CDR1 LGHNT, CDR2 FRNRAP. Here the CDR3 DNA reads TGTGCTAGTGGTTTGGTAGGCAGGGGCCTTGCCCCGAACACTGAAGCTTTCTTT. Protein sequence: CASGLVGRGLAPNTEAFF.